Each of the 11 T cell receptor beta chains below was sequenced from the same sample in a study of post-analysis software for immune sequencing data. The library was made from cDNA and included unique molecular identifiers. In TCRdb, the PCR reads were re-called with MiXCR into one record per CDR3 protein. The profile shows roughly 730,000 distinct CDR3 sequences, roughly 27% of them singletons. No antigens are known for them. Findings of the study overall: When patients were compared with controls, a handful of TRBV segments were more frequent, TRBV5-6, TRBV5-1 and TRBV20-1 among them.

Sequencing was performed on blood. All receptors come from a girl aged 10 to 17 with multiple sclerosis.

This clonotype was observed at least ten times. The V call is TRBV6-5, the J call TRBJ2-1; 10 bases match TRBD2. The CDR3 sequence is 15 residues long. Germline values: CDR1 MNHEY, CDR2 SVGAGI. J gave up 4 bases and V 7 bases, and 7 bases lay outside the gene matches. CDR3 sequence: CASTESGRAYNEQFF. Written as DNA, the CDR3 is TGTGCCAGCACTGAAAGCGGGAGGGCATACAATGAGCAGTTCTTC.

The CDR3 DNA sequence: TGTGCCAGCAGTTACGGGGGGGGAACCGGGGAGCTGTTTTTT. Translating gives CASSYGGGTGELFF. J is TRBJ2-2 and V is TRBV6-5; the match to TRBD2 covers 7 bases. Germline V lookup: CDR1 MNHEY, CDR2 SVGAGI. CDR3 length equals 14 residues. V gave up 2 bases and J gave up 5 bases; unmatched junction bases: 2.

As to this clonotype: A much larger clone lies one base from this, so it may be a read error. The rearrangement uses TRBV24-1 and TRBJ2-1, with D hard to call. The CDR3 has 17 residues. Trimming removed 3 bases from V and 1 base from J, with 15 bases in between. CDR1 and CDR2 from the germline V gene are KGHDR and SFDVKD. The DNA for the CDR3 is TGTGCCACCAGTGATCCTCGGGTTGGGCAGTCCTACAATGAGCAGTTCTTC. Residues: CATSDPRVGQSYNEQFF.

This clonotype was counted ten times or more. This rearrangement joins TRBV4-3 to TRBJ2-7, with 7 bases identical to TRBD2. Unmatched junction bases numbered 5, after V lost 1 base and J lost 2 bases. The CDR3 is 15 residues long. Germline V gene sequence: CDR1 LGHNA, CDR2 YSLEER. The CDR3 is CASSQVASGPYEQYF. CDR3 DNA: TGCGCCAGCAGCCAAGTCGCTAGCGGACCCTACGAGCAGTACTTC.

The gene calls are TRBV20-1 and TRBJ2-5; 7 bases fit TRBD1. J gave up 11 bases and V 6 bases, and 21 bases lay outside the gene matches. The CDR3 has 15 residues. CDR1 is DFQATT and CDR2 is SNEGSKA in the germline V gene (reference sequence). CDR3 loop: CSALGRGGQPWEQYF. CDR3 in DNA: TGCAGTGCCCTAGGACGAGGGGGACAGCCGTGGGAGCAGTACTTC.

This clonotype was observed a handful of times. The CDR3 reads CASSRGTGVPSWSYNEQFF. The CDR3 DNA sequence: TGTGCCAGCAGCAGGGGGACAGGGGTCCCTTCTTGGTCCTACAATGAGCAGTTCTTC. The V and J genes are TRBV6-1 and TRBJ2-1; TRBD1 agrees at 10 bases. V gave up 6 bases and J gave up 1 base; unmatched junction bases: 15. The length of the CDR3 is 19 residues. From germline, CDR1 is MNHNS and CDR2 SASEGT.

This clonotype has just a few counts. This chain links TRBV5-5 with TRBJ1-2; weak D call: TRBD1 (5 bases). The length of the CDR3 is 14 residues. Germline V CDR1 and CDR2: SGHKS, YYEKEE (reference sequence). Trimming removed 2 bases at V and 4 bases at J, with 12 bases between. CDR3 amino acids: CASSFGDGLYGYTF. The CDR3 nucleotides are TGTGCCAGCAGCTTCGGGGACGGGCTCTATGGCTACACCTTC.

This sequence joins TRBV6-1 and TRBJ2-5, with 8 bases that match TRBD1. V shed 6 bases and J 11 bases; nucleotides not matched to a gene: 8. Germline CDR1 and CDR2: MNHNS and SASEGT. CDR3 size: 12 residues. CDR3 protein: CASSQGAQEQYF. The CDR3 nucleotides are TGTGCCAGCAGCCAGGGGGCCCAAGAGCAGTACTTC.

This clonotype came up a few times. J is TRBJ1-2 and V is TRBV12-3 or TRBV12-4; 7 bases match TRBD1. The ends lost 6 bases at V and 4 bases at J; junction bases unmatched: 5. This CDR3 contains 13 residues. Written as DNA, the CDR3 is TGTGCCAGCAGCCAGGGACAGAGCTATGGCTACACCTTC. Amino acids: CASSQGQSYGYTF.

This clonotype was recorded at least ten times. V is TRBV29-1 and J is TRBJ2-7, with D perhaps matching TRBD2 (6 bases). TRBJ2-4 explains the end of the DNA better; the J call may be wrong. CDR3 length: 13 residues. Germline lookup yields CDR1 SQVTM and CDR2 ANQGSEA. The CDR3 DNA sequence: TGCAGCGTTGCGTTACTCGGGGGAGACATTCAGTACTTC. Its protein product is CSVALLGGDIQYF.

This rearrangement joins TRBV2 to TRBJ2-5; tentative D call: TRBD1 (5 bases). V was clipped by 8 bases and J by 3 bases, with 13 bases between them. Germline V gene lookup returns CDR1 SNHLY and CDR2 FYNNEI. The CDR3 runs to 13 residues. CDR3 nucleotide sequence: TGTGCCAGCGCTCCCTCGACAGAAGAGACCCAGTACTTC. This sequence encodes CASAPSTEETQYF.